This is a list of T cell receptor beta chains from one sample in a study of spatial heterogeneity in lung cancer. TCRdb reprocessed the 5' RACE reads via MiXCR and lists one record per CDR3 protein. The data hold about 45,000 distinct CDR3 sequences, with over 9.5% observed a single time. The source material was PBMCs, sampled at surgery. The receptors were sampled from a female donor with early-stage non-small cell lung cancer. Each CDR3 is given with its conserved first and last residue. D genes are given only for firm matches. The listing skips clone size in some rows; elsewhere it reads once, few, many or a size class.

TRBV5-6	TRBJ1-3	few	TRBD1	CASSGSGQAPSGNTIYF	TGTGCCAGCAGTGGAAGCGGACAGGCTCCCTCTGGAAACACCATATATTTT
TRBV12-3/TRBV12-4	TRBJ1-5	-	-	CASSLGGGSEPQHF	TGTGCCAGCAGTTTAGGTGGGGGGTCCGAGCCCCAGCATTTT
TRBV15	TRBJ1-1	once	-	CATSGSGGRNTEAFF	TGTGCCACCAGCGGCTCGGGCGGGAGGAACACTGAAGCTTTCTTT
TRBV12-3/TRBV12-4	TRBJ2-4	few	-	CASSFGGRYIQYF	TGTGCCAGCAGTTTTGGGGGCCGGTACATTCAGTACTTC
TRBV20-1	TRBJ2-3	-	-	CSAVGLTDTQYF	TGCAGTGCTGTCGGGCTCACAGATACGCAGTATTTT
TRBV20-1	TRBJ1-6	many	-	CSARALRGREYNSPLHF	TGCAGTGCTAGAGCTTTACGTGGCCGAGAATATAATTCACCCCTCCACTTT
TRBV11-2	TRBJ1-1	many	-	CASSLVWGSTEAFF	TGTGCCAGCAGCTTAGTTTGGGGAAGCACTGAAGCTTTCTTT
TRBV18	TRBJ2-1	few	TRBD2	CASSPPISGRAYNEQFF	TGTGCCAGCTCACCACCGATTAGCGGGAGGGCGTACAATGAGCAGTTCTTC
TRBV29-1	TRBJ1-5	many	TRBD1	CSVGGQGSNQPQHF	TGCAGCGTTGGGGGACAGGGAAGCAATCAGCCCCAGCATTTT
TRBV29-1	TRBJ1-1	-	-	CSVEDLWVPNTEAFF	TGCAGCGTTGAAGATTTGTGGGTTCCTAACACTGAAGCTTTCTTT
TRBV7-9	TRBJ2-2	-	-	CASPQNRTGELFF	TGTGCCAGCCCCCAAAACCGGACCGGGGAGCTGTTTTTT
TRBV3-1	TRBJ2-6	-	TRBD1	CASRPTGAGANVLTF	TGTGCCAGCAGACCGACAGGGGCTGGGGCCAACGTCCTGACTTTC
TRBV7-9	TRBJ2-3	few	-	CASGKGTDTQYF	TGTGCCAGCGGAAAGGGCACAGATACGCAGTATTTT
TRBV6-1	TRBJ2-5	few	-	CASSEEGLKETQYF	TGTGCCAGCAGTGAAGAAGGGCTCAAAGAGACCCAGTACTTC
TRBV11-3	TRBJ2-7	-	-	CASSLRGVSEQYF	TGTGCCAGCAGCTTACGTGGAGTGAGCGAGCAGTACTTC
TRBV12-3/TRBV12-4	TRBJ1-1	-	TRBD1	CASSPHRGWTEAFF	TGTGCCAGCAGTCCCCACAGGGGTTGGACTGAAGCTTTCTTT
TRBV5-1	TRBJ2-2	few	-	CASSLDSSNGELFF	TGCGCCAGCAGCTTGGATAGCTCGAACGGGGAGCTGTTTTTT
TRBV7-8	TRBJ2-1	-	TRBD2	CASSPRGGTSGGARQFF	TGTGCCAGCAGCCCCCGGGGGGGGACTAGCGGGGGGGCCCGGCAGTTCTTC
TRBV25-1	TRBJ2-6	-	-	CASSEQGTGANVLTF	TGTGCCAGCAGTGAACAGGGGACTGGGGCCAACGTCCTGACTTTC
TRBV6-1	TRBJ2-6	many	-	CASSERGMGTGANVLTF	TGTGCCAGCAGTGAAAGGGGGATGGGGACTGGGGCCAACGTCCTGACTTTC
TRBV3-1	TRBJ1-1	few	TRBD1	CASSRTGDGTEAFF	TGTGCCAGCAGTCGGACAGGGGACGGCACTGAAGCTTTCTTT
TRBV27	TRBJ2-2	many	-	CASTLTGAGELFF	TGTGCCAGCACCTTGACTGGCGCCGGGGAGCTGTTTTTT
TRBV5-6	TRBJ1-2	-	TRBD1	CASSFKTGVGYTF	TGTGCCAGCAGCTTTAAAACAGGGGTCGGCTACACCTTC
TRBV7-6	TRBJ2-7	few	-	CASSLASGYYEQYF	TGTGCCAGCAGCTTAGCATCGGGATACTACGAGCAGTACTTC
TRBV9	TRBJ1-6	few	-	CASNPEGSYNSPLHF	TGTGCCAGCAATCCCGAGGGCTCCTATAATTCACCCCTCCACTTT
TRBV28	TRBJ1-5	-	-	CASSSFLGSGQPQHF	TGTGCCAGCAGTTCCTTCTTGGGGTCGGGTCAGCCCCAGCATTTT
TRBV5-1	TRBJ1-2	-	-	CASSQDGLYGYTF	TGCGCCAGCAGCCAAGACGGGCTCTATGGCTACACCTTC
TRBV20-1	TRBJ2-5	few	TRBD2	CSASLAGVSGTQYF	TGCAGTGCTAGTCTCGCGGGGGTTTCGGGGACCCAGTACTTC
TRBV7-2	TRBJ2-5	many	TRBD2	CASSQRGGFGETQYF	TGTGCCAGCAGCCAGCGGGGGGGCTTTGGGGAGACCCAGTACTTC